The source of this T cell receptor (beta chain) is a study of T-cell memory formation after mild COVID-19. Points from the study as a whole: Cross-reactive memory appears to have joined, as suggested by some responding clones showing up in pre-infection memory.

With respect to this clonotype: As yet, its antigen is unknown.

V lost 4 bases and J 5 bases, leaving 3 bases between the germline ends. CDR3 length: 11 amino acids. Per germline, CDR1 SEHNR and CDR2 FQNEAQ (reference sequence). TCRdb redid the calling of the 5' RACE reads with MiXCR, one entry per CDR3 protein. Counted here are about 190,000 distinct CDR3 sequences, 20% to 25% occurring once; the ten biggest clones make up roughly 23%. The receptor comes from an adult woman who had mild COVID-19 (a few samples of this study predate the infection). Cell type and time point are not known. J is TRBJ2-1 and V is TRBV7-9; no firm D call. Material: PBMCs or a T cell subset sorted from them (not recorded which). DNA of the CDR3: TGTGCCAGCAGCTGGGACAATGAGCAGTTCTTC. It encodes CASSWDNEQFF.